The 10 T cell receptor beta chains listed next were all sequenced from one sample in a study of technical replicates of blood from several donors. Here immunoSEQ multiplex PCR was the method, and the copy in TCRdb shows in-frame clones only, minus some. The sample includes around 70,000 clones, roughly 94% of them seen just once. The material sequenced was T cells isolated from PBMCs. These receptors originate from a human donor in good health.

Details on this clone: One junction end does not reproduce the germline sequence, and a read error may be involved. CDR3 protein: CASSFSWANGELFF. CDR3 nucleotides: TGTGCTAGCAGCTTTTCTTGGGCGAACGGGGAGCTGTTTTTT. The chain couples TRBV7-7 to TRBJ2-2; D unclear. CDR1 is SSHAT and CDR2 is FNYEAQ in the germline V gene (reference sequence). The CDR3 covers 14 residues.

This clone was seen a single time. This CDR3 reads CASSSTGGDYNEQFF. The CDR3 DNA follows: TGTGCCAGCAGCTCTACAGGGGGCGACTACAATGAGCAGTTCTTC. The rearrangement links TRBV5-4 to TRBJ2-1, with 9 bases aligning to TRBD1. The CDR3 has 15 residues. V gave up 3 bases and J gave up 3 bases; unmatched junction bases: 4. The germline V gene has CDR1 SGHNT and CDR2 YYREEE (reference sequence).

This clone was detected only once. The chain has TRBV15 and TRBJ1-1; 8 bases fit TRBD1. The ends lost 7 bases at V and 4 bases at J; junction bases unmatched: 17. The CDR3 has 17 residues. Germline V gene data show CDR1 as LNHNV and CDR2 as YYDKDF (reference sequence). CDR3 amino acids: CATNQPGQASGATEAFF. The DNA for the CDR3 is TGTGCCACCAACCAGCCGGGACAGGCTTCGGGAGCCACTGAAGCTTTCTTT.

J is TRBJ2-1 and V is TRBV7-3; the match to TRBD2 covers 11 bases. The germline CDR1 and CDR2 sequences are SGHTA and FQGTGA. V lost 5 bases, J lost 5 bases, and 8 bases stayed unmatched. The CDR3 extends over 16 amino acids. CDR3 in amino acids: CASSPRTSGRNNEQFF. CDR3 DNA sequence: TGTGCCAGCAGCCCCAGAACTAGCGGGAGAAACAATGAGCAGTTCTTC. Looking up the rest from reference TRBV7-3 and TRBJ2-1 gives the full variable domain: GAGVSQTPSNKVTEKGKYVELRCDPISGHTALYWYRQSLGQGPEFLIYFQGTGAADDSGLPNDRFFAVRPEGSVSTLKIQRTERGDSAVYLCASSPRTSGRNNEQFFGPGTRLTVL.

The table lists this clone with a few counts. The chain combines TRBV5-1 with TRBJ1-1; maybe TRBD1 (5 bases). The length of the CDR3 is 14 residues. CDR1 is SGHRS and CDR2 is YFSETQ in the germline V gene. Trimming pared 1 base from V and 1 base from J, leaving 8 bases between. CDR3 sequence: CASSLSGGNTEAFF. CDR3 DNA sequence: TGCGCCAGCAGCTTGTCGGGGGGGAACACTGAAGCTTTCTTT.

The chain recombines TRBV5-6 with TRBJ2-3, with D maybe TRBD2 (5 bases). V lost 1 base and J lost 5, with 14 bases in between. Germline loops: CDR1 SGHDT, CDR2 YYEEEE. This CDR3 region has 15 residues. CDR3 region: CASSLPSRRVDTQYF. CDR3 coding DNA: TGTGCCAGCAGCTTGCCTAGCAGAAGGGTAGATACGCAGTATTTT.

This chain uses TRBV28 with TRBJ2-2; D remains unclear. Germline-derived CDR1 and CDR2 are MDHEN and SYDVKM. This CDR3 region has 11 residues. V lost 5 bases, J lost 8 bases, and 6 bases lay in between. Here the CDR3 DNA reads TGTGCCAGCAGTCCTTCTGGGGAGCTGTTTTTT. Translating it yields CASSPSGELFF.

The V call is TRBV14, the J call TRBJ2-7; D is ambiguous. CDR1 and CDR2 (germline): SGHDN, FVKESK. Trimming cost V 3 bases and J 4 bases, with 7 bases left between them. This CDR3 contains 12 residues. CDR3 protein: CASSQVRYEQYF. Written as DNA, the CDR3 is TGTGCCAGCAGCCAGGTCAGATACGAGCAGTACTTC.

The chain links TRBV29-1 to TRBJ2-7; TRBD1 agrees at 11 bases. V shed 0 bases, J shed 2 bases, and the junction held 9 bases outside the gene matches. The CDR3 runs 17 residues. Germline loops: CDR1 SQVTM, CDR2 ANQGSEA. DNA for the CDR3: TGCAGCGTTGAAGATATCGTTCGGACAGGGGGCCCCTACGAGCAGTACTTC. Its protein product is CSVEDIVRTGGPYEQYF.

The rearrangement joins TRBV7-3 to TRBJ1-1; TRBD1 agrees at 8 bases. After removal of 3 bases from V and 1 base from J, the junction contained 7 bases not matched to a gene. CDR3 length equals 16 residues. The germline V gene encodes CDR1 SGHTA and CDR2 FQGTGA. The CDR3 here is CASSFSRQGRNTEAFF. As DNA, the CDR3 is TGTGCCAGCAGCTTTAGCAGACAGGGGAGGAACACTGAAGCTTTCTTT.